The TCR beta chain described here comes from a study of T cells in localized non-small cell lung cancer. Overall study results and limits: Elevated circulating T cell density in blood was associated with longer overall survival.

The germline V gene encodes CDR1 SGDLS and CDR2 YYNGEE. This CDR3 contains 14 residues. J gave up 5 bases and V 10 bases, and 10 bases lay outside the gene matches. In the case of this clone: Antigen: not known.

Here immunoSEQ multiplex PCR was the method, and the copy in TCRdb shows in-frame clones only, minus some. The repertoire consists of about 36,000 clones, with around 94% occurring once and the leading ten covering roughly 6.9%. The sequences come from peripheral blood, collected before any cancer treatment. This TCR came from a female donor at least 60 years old with stage I lung adenocarcinoma. V usage is TRBV9 and J usage is TRBJ2-1; TRBD2 matches at 9 bases. As DNA, the CDR3 is TGTGCCTGGCGGGGGGGCCAAGGCCACAATGAGCAGTTCTTC. This gives the protein CAWRGGQGHNEQFF.